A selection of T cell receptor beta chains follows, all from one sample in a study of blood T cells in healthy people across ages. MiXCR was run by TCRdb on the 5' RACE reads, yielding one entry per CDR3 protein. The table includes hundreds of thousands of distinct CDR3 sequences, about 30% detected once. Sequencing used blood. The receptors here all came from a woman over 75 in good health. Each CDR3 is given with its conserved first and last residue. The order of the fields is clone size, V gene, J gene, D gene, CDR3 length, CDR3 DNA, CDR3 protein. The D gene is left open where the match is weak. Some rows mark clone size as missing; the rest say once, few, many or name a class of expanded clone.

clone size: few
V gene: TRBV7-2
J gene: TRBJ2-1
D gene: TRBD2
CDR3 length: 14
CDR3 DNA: TGTGCCAGCAGCCTTAGCGGGAGGAAGTATGAGCAGTTCTTC
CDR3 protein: CASSLSGRKYEQFF

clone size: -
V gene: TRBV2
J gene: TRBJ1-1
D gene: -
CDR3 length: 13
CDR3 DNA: TGTGCCAGCTGGGCAAATTCGGGCACTGAAGCTTTCTTT
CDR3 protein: CASWANSGTEAFF

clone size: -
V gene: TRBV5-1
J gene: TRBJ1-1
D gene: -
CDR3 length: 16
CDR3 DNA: TGCGCCAGCAGCTTGTGGCCACAGGGATCGAACACTGAAGCTTTCTTT
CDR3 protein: CASSLWPQGSNTEAFF

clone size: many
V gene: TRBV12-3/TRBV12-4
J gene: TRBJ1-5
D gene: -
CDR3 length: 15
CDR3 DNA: TGTGCCAGCAGTTTAGCCGCGGGGCTGGTTCAGCCCCAGCATTTT
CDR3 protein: CASSLAAGLVQPQHF

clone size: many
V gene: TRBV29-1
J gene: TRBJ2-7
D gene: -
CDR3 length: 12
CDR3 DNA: TGCAGCGTGGGCCGGCCTCCAAACGAGCAGTACTTC
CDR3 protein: CSVGRPPNEQYF

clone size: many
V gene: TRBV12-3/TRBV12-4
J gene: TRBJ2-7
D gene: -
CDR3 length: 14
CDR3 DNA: TGTGCCAGCAGTTTGGGGACTCCGGGCTACGAGCAGTACTTC
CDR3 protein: CASSLGTPGYEQYF

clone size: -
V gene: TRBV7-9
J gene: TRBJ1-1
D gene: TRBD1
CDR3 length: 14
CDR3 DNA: TGTGCCAGCAGCTCGGCACAGGGGGGGACTGAAGCTTTCTTT
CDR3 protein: CASSSAQGGTEAFF

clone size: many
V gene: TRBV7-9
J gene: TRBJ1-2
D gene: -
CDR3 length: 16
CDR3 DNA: TGTGCCAGCAGCTTAGTAGGGGTTAATAGCAACTATGGCTACACCTTC
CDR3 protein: CASSLVGVNSNYGYTF

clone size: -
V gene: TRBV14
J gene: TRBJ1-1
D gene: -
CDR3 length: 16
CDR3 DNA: TGTGCCAGCAGCCAAGATTTGGGGGCAGTGAACACTGAAGCTTTCTTT
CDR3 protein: CASSQDLGAVNTEAFF

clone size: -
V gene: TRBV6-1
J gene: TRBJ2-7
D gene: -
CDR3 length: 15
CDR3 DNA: TGTGCCAGCAGTGAGAGGAGGGACCGCCGCTACGAGCAGTACTTC
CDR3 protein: CASSERRDRRYEQYF

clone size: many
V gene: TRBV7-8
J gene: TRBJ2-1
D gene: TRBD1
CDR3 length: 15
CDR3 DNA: TGTGCCAGCAGCACACAGGGGGCACTCCCCAATGAGCAGTTCTTC
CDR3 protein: CASSTQGALPNEQFF

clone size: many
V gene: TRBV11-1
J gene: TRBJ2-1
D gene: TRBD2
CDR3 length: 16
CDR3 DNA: TGTGCCAGCAGCCTCACGTCTAGCGGGGGAGGCACTGAGCAGTTCTTC
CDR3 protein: CASSLTSSGGGTEQFF

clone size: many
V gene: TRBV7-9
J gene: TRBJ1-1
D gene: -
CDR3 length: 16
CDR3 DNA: TGTGCCAGCAGCTCCGGGCCCGGGGGCATGAACACTGAAGCTTTCTTT
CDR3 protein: CASSSGPGGMNTEAFF

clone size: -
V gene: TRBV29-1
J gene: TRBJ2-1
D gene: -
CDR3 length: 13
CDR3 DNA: TGCAGCGTTGAAAGACAGCGGGACAATGAGCAGTTCTTC
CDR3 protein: CSVERQRDNEQFF

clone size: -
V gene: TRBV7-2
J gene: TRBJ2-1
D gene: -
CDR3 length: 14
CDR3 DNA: TGTGCCAGCAGTGAATCTGCCACCGGCGATGAGCAGTTCTTC
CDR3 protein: CASSESATGDEQFF

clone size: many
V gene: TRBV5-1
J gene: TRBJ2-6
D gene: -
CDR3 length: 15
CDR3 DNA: TGCGCCAGCAGCTTAGGGGACTCTGGGGCCAACGTCCTGACTTTC
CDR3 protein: CASSLGDSGANVLTF

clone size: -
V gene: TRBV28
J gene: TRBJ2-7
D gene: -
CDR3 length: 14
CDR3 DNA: TGTGCCAGCAGTAGACTAGGGGGGTCCTACGAGCAGTACTTC
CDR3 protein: CASSRLGGSYEQYF

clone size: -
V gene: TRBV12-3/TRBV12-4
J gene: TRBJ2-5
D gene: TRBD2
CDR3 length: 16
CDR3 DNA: TGTGCCTGCAGCAGACTAGCGGGAGGGCATCAGGAGACCCAGTACTTC
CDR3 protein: CACSRLAGGHQETQYF